This TCR beta chain was documented in a study of CD8 T cells in Susac syndrome. With random hexamers, reverse transcription was performed on about 0.5 to 1 ug of RNA. Multiplex immunoSEQ PCR targeted 54 Vbeta and 13 Jbeta TCR beta segments. TCRdb used MiXCR to reprocess the immunoSEQ multiplex PCR reads, holding one entry per CDR3 protein. This table holds 150,000 to 200,000 distinct CDR3 sequences, 90% to 95% found once. Study results and caveats: The authors acknowledged that the study's TCR sequencing and HLA analysis involved relatively few individuals.

Concerning this clonotype: Its antigen remains unidentified.

From germline, CDR1 is DFQATT and CDR2 SNEGSKA (reference sequence). The V gene lost 6 bases and the J gene lost 5 bases, with 13 bases spanning the gap. CDR3 length: 12 amino acids. Sequencing targeted TCR beta in T cells from blood (CD8+ and CD4+). Controls comprised healthy donors matched for age and sex. Sample: CD4+ T cells from PBMCs. The chain is built from TRBV20-1 and TRBJ1-2, with D perhaps matching TRBD1 (6 bases). This sequence originates from a human donor in good health. For the CDR3, the DNA is TGCAGTGCACCGGACAGCCTATATGGCTACACCTTC. Its translation: CSAPDSLYGYTF.